One sample yielded the 29 T cell receptor beta chains listed below, sequenced in a study of glioma-infiltrating T cells. TCR alpha and beta CDR3 regions were amplified from RNA using iRepertoire nested multiplex PCR. TCRdb processed the multiplex PCR reads anew with MiXCR; each CDR3 protein has one entry. This table has 170,000 or so distinct CDR3 sequences, 43% appearing once. The source material was glioma tissue, nonneoplastic brain tissue, or PBMCs (not recorded which). The receptor set was obtained from a human donor with low-grade glioma or glioblastoma, undergoing nonglioma brain surgery, or in good health (not recorded which).

In its sample, this clonotype was seen a few times. The genes are TRBV19 and TRBJ2-7, with 8 bases lining up with TRBD1. The CDR3 consists of 14 residues. CDR1 and CDR2 from the germline V gene are LNHDA and SQIVND (reference sequence). The V gene end was trimmed by 8 bases and the J gene end by 0 bases; junction bases not matched to a gene: 6. CDR3 in amino acids: CASRQGISSYEQYF. CDR3 nucleotide sequence: TGTGCCAGTCGACAGGGGATCAGCTCCTACGAGCAGTACTTC.

The CDR3 DNA follows: TGTGCCAGCAGTCCGAGGCCTAAGAGTGAGCAGTTCTTC. Its translation is CASSPRPKSEQFF. The V call is TRBV6-1, the J call TRBJ2-1; no definite D call. CDR1 MNHNS and CDR2 SASEGT come from the germline V gene. The CDR3 totals 13 residues. V lost 5 bases, J lost 9 bases, and 14 bases lay in between.

At least ten counts were recorded for this clonotype. The genes are TRBV20-1 and TRBJ2-7; D is perhaps TRBD2 (5 bases). This CDR3 region has 16 residues. V lost 3 bases, J lost 7 bases, and 25 bases lay in between. The germline V gene has CDR1 DFQATT and CDR2 SNEGSKA (reference sequence). This chain's CDR3 is CSARRWGATDVKEQYF. The CDR3 DNA reads as TGCAGTGCTAGGCGTTGGGGAGCGACGGACGTTAAGGAGCAGTACTTC.

The sample holds many counts of this clonotype. The CDR3, as DNA: TGTGCCAGCCTGCGTTCCACAGATACGCAGTATTTT. This codes for CASLRSTDTQYF. V is TRBV2 and J is TRBJ2-3; D is uncertain. Germline-derived CDR1 and CDR2 are SNHLY and FYNNEI. With 8 bases removed from V and 2 bases from J, the gap between germline ends came to 8 bases. This CDR3 spans 12 amino acids.

Remarks on this clonotype: One base away lies a much larger clone, so this may be a sequencing read error. The chain uses TRBV28 and TRBJ2-7; 7 nucleotides agree with TRBD2. This CDR3 is 12 amino acids long. Germline-derived CDR1 and CDR2 are MDHEN and SYDVKM. The ends lost 3 bases at V and 12 bases at J; junction bases unmatched: 8. The CDR3 loop is CASSFLAVGPYF. The CDR3 coding sequence is TGTGCCAGCAGTTTCCTAGCGGTAGGTCCGTACTTC.

This clonotype has just one count. Germline is not matched at one junction end, which may reflect a read error. The chain links TRBV13 to TRBJ1-4; D remains ambiguous. Germline-derived CDR1 and CDR2 are PRHDT and FYEKMQ (reference sequence). The CDR3 contains 16 residues. As DNA, the CDR3 is TGTGCCAGCAGCGTAGGCGCGGCAACAACTAATGAAAAACTGTTTTTT. Translated: CASSVGAATTNEKLFF.

This clonotype was counted once. V is TRBV12-3 or TRBV12-4 and J is TRBJ1-1; the match to TRBD1 covers 7 bases. V was pared by 6 bases and J by 3 bases, with 13 bases of the junction left unmatched. The CDR3 runs 16 residues. The CDR3 DNA sequence: TGTGCCAGCAGAAGGAAAGGGGGCTTGCGTGACACTGAAGCTTTCTTT. Protein: CASRRKGGLRDTEAFF.

The genes are TRBV30 and TRBJ1-3; the D is unclear. V was trimmed by 2 bases and J by 5 bases, leaving 10 bases between them. This CDR3 spans 13 amino acids. Germline CDR1 GTSNPN, CDR2 SVGIG (reference sequence). CDR3 bases: TGTGCCTGGAGTACGGAGAGGAGAAACACCATATATTTT. Its translation is CAWSTERRNTIYF. The whole variable domain, filled in from reference TRBV30 and TRBJ1-3, reads SQTIHQWPATLVQPVGSPLSLECTVEGTSNPNLYWYRQAAGRGLQLLFYSVGIGQISSEVPQNLSASRPQDRQFILSSKKLLLSDSGFYLCAWSTERRNTIYFGEGSWLTVV.

The chain has TRBV7-2 and TRBJ1-1, with D possibly TRBD1 on 5 matching bases. The CDR3 is 14 residues long. V was clipped by 7 bases and J by 2 bases, with 14 bases between them. Looked up from germline, CDR1 is SGHTA and CDR2 is FQGNSA. CDR3 loop: CASKTDSLNTEAFF. As DNA, the CDR3 is TGTGCCAGCAAAACCGACAGCCTAAACACTGAAGCTTTCTTT.

This clonotype has a handful of counts. The chain links TRBV5-6 to TRBJ1-2, with D perhaps TRBD1 (5 bases). Per the germline V gene, CDR1 is SGHDT and CDR2 is YYEEEE. Trimming took 4 bases from V and 6 from J, leaving 13 bases between them. CDR3 length equals 13 residues. CDR3 sequence: CASSEGRDHGYTF. The CDR3 coding sequence is TGTGCCAGCAGCGAGGGCAGGGACCATGGCTACACCTTC.

The rearrangement links TRBV19 to TRBJ1-2; 8 bases align to TRBD1. The V gene end was trimmed by 5 bases and the J gene end by 1 base; junction bases not matched to a gene: 6. The CDR3 runs 15 residues. Germline CDR1 LNHDA, CDR2 SQIVND (reference sequence). The CDR3 here is CASSYGTGGNYGYTF. The CDR3 DNA reads TGTGCCAGTAGTTATGGGACAGGAGGTAACTATGGCTACACCTTC.

V gene TRBV29-1 combines with J gene TRBJ1-5; TRBD1 is a possible D gene (6 bases). From germline, CDR1 is SQVTM and CDR2 ANQGSEA. CDR3 length equals 13 residues. V shed 4 bases and J shed 4 bases, with 11 bases lying between them. CDR3 coding DNA: TGCAGCGTTGGGGGGGCCCAGAATCAGCCCCAGCATTTT. Translating gives CSVGGAQNQPQHF.

This clonotype was observed a few times. This clone may be a read error of a much larger clone one base away. The chain recombines TRBV27 with TRBJ2-2; D is unclear. V was pared by 11 bases and J by 0 bases, with 10 bases between. Per the germline V gene, CDR1 is MNHEY and CDR2 is SMNVEV (reference sequence). The CDR3 loop spans 13 amino acids. The CDR3 bases are TGTGCCCGCTGTCGAACGAACACCGGGGAGCTGTTTTTT. Amino acids: CARCRTNTGELFF.

For this clonotype: At one end the junction does not follow the germline gene, possibly because of a read error. The rearrangement joins TRBV28 to TRBJ1-5; no clear D gene. This CDR3 contains 13 residues. Per the germline V gene, CDR1 is MDHEN and CDR2 is SYDVKM. Written as DNA, the CDR3 is TGCGCCAGCGGAACAAGTAGCAATCAGCCCCAGCATTTT. This gives the protein CASGTSSNQPQHF.

This clonotype was found many times. This rearrangement joins TRBV20-1 to TRBJ2-3, with 10 nucleotides matching TRBD2. Germline loops: CDR1 DFQATT, CDR2 SNEGSKA (reference sequence). Germline trimming cut 5 bases from V and 2 bases from J; bases unmatched to any gene: 4. This CDR3 is 14 amino acids long. The CDR3 DNA is TGCAGTGCTGAGCGGGAGGGCCACACAGATACGCAGTATTTT. This sequence encodes CSAEREGHTDTQYF.

This clonotype has at least ten counts. The chain uses TRBV10-3 and TRBJ1-5; the match to TRBD1 covers 10 bases. CDR1 is ENHRY and CDR2 is SYGVKD in the germline V gene. V lost 0 bases and J lost 7; bases outside the gene matches: 3. The CDR3 length is 15 residues. DNA for the CDR3: TGTGCCATCAGTGAGTCCGGGACAGGGGTACAGCCCCAGCATTTT. Its protein is CAISESGTGVQPQHF.

This clonotype has only a few counts. The V call is TRBV4-1, the J call TRBJ2-1; 9 nucleotides line up with TRBD2. This CDR3 contains 12 residues. Germline CDR1 reads MGHRA; CDR2 reads YSYEKL. Trimming took 2 bases from V and 13 from J; bases not matched to a gene: 3. CDR3 nucleotides: TGCGCCAGCAGCCAAATGGGGACTAGCCAGTTCTTC. Its translation is CASSQMGTSQFF.

The chain couples TRBV6-1 to TRBJ1-1; D remains ambiguous. From germline, CDR1 is MNHNS and CDR2 SASEGT. The V end lost 9 bases, the J end lost 3 bases, and 11 bases lay between the germline ends. CDR3 size: 12 residues. The CDR3 sequence: CARRSVHTEAFF. For the CDR3, the DNA is TGTGCCAGAAGGAGCGTCCACACTGAAGCTTTCTTT.

Worth noting for this clonotype: As the CDR3 is not closed by the conserved phenylalanine or tryptophan, this likely results from a read error. The chain links TRBV27 to TRBJ2-1; 11 bases are shared with TRBD2. CDR3 size: 15 residues. CDR1 is MNHEY and CDR2 is SMNVEV in the germline V gene (reference sequence). V was pared by 3 bases and J by 9 bases, with 7 bases of the junction left unmatched. The CDR3 sequence is CASSFTSGSFGEQFL. CDR3 coding DNA: TGTGCCAGCAGTTTTACTAGCGGGAGCTTTGGTGAGCAGTTCCTC.

This clonotype was seen many times. The genes are TRBV28 and TRBJ1-5; D gene uncertain. The germline CDR1 and CDR2 sequences are MDHEN and SYDVKM. V gave up 7 bases and J gave up 1 base, with 17 bases separating them. The length of the CDR3 is 16 residues. This chain's CDR3 is CASTLRVLDSNQPQHF. Here the CDR3 DNA reads TGTGCCAGCACACTCCGGGTCCTCGACAGCAATCAGCCCCAGCATTTT.

This clonotype was seen once. A read error is possible here, since a much larger clone lies one base away. The chain employs TRBV7-2 and TRBJ2-2, with 9 bases aligning to TRBD1. After removal of 5 bases from V and 7 bases from J, the junction contained 11 bases not matched to a gene. This CDR3 region has 16 residues. Looked up from germline, CDR1 is SGHTA and CDR2 is FQGNSA. CDR3 amino acids: CASSIGTGRTGGELFF. CDR3 sequence (DNA): TGTGCCAGCAGCATTGGGACAGGGAGAACGGGCGGGGAGCTGTTTTTT.

This clonotype appeared many times. The rearrangement joins TRBV20-1 to TRBJ2-3; D is perhaps TRBD1 or TRBD2 (5 bases each). The CDR3 is 14 residues long. CDR1 and CDR2 (germline): DFQATT, SNEGSKA (reference sequence). Trimming took off 8 bases at V and 0 bases at J, with 15 bases between the two ends. CDR3 protein: CSTYGGSSTDTQYF. The CDR3 coding sequence is TGCAGTACCTATGGGGGATCGAGCACAGATACGCAGTATTTT.

The chain uses TRBV28 and TRBJ1-5; maybe TRBD1 (6 bases). Germline CDR1 reads MDHEN; CDR2 reads SYDVKM. This CDR3 contains 14 residues. V was clipped by 7 bases and J by 4 bases, with 14 bases between them. Here the CDR3 reads CASKVQGSNQPQHF. The CDR3, as DNA: TGTGCCAGCAAGGTACAGGGTAGTAATCAGCCCCAGCATTTT.

Worth noting for this clonotype: A much larger clone lies one base from this, so it may be a read error. This chain links TRBV20-1 with TRBJ2-5, with D maybe TRBD2 (5 bases). Trimming took off 0 bases at V and 7 bases at J, with 12 bases between the two ends. The CDR3 runs 13 residues. CDR1 is DFQATT, CDR2 SNEGSKA, per germline (reference sequence). DNA of the CDR3: TGCAGTGCTAGAGAAAGGACTTTTGGGACCCAGTACTTC. It is translated as CSARERTFGTQYF.

Details on this clonotype: One junction end does not reproduce the germline sequence, and a read error may be involved. The chain joins TRBV28 to TRBJ2-7, with TRBD1 matching over 10 bases. CDR1 is MDHEN, CDR2 SYDVKM, per germline. The length of the CDR3 is 15 residues. The CDR3 reads CASSLWTGGNYEQYF. The CDR3 nucleotides read TGCGCCAGCAGTTTATGGACAGGGGGTAACTACGAGCAGTACTTC.

The rearrangement uses TRBV19 and TRBJ1-1; D is undetermined. The CDR3 has 14 residues. The germline gives CDR1 LNHDA, CDR2 SQIVND (reference sequence). V lost 8 bases and J lost 4, with 17 bases in between. CDR3 coding DNA: TGTGCCAGTCGGTCTTCATCTTTGGGCACTGAAGCTTTCTTT. Translating gives CASRSSSLGTEAFF. The variable domain in full, completed from reference TRBV19 and TRBJ1-1, reads DGGITQSPKYLFRKEGQNVTLSCEQNLNHDAMYWYRQDPGQGLRLIYYSQIVNDFQKGDIAEGYSVSREKKESFPLTVTSAQKNPTAFYLCASRSSSLGTEAFFGQGTRLTVV.

This clonotype occurred a few times. The J gene is TRBJ1-5, the V gene TRBV3-1; the match to TRBD1 covers 7 bases. The ends lost 0 bases at V and 3 bases at J; junction bases unmatched: 2. Germline assignment: CDR1 LGHDT and CDR2 YNNKEL (reference sequence). The CDR3 extends over 15 amino acids. CDR3 region: CASSQDRGINQPQHF. The CDR3, as DNA: TGTGCCAGCAGCCAAGACAGGGGGATCAATCAGCCCCAGCATTTT.

V usage is TRBV6-2 or TRBV6-3 and J usage is TRBJ2-7; 16 bases fit TRBD2. The CDR3 runs to 15 residues. Germline CDR1 and CDR2: MNHEY and SVGEGT. With 6 bases clipped from V and 5 bases from J, the junction kept 4 bases outside the gene matches. CDR3 nucleotide sequence: TGTGCCAGCAGGGGACTAGCGGGAGGGCACCACGAGCAGTACTTC. Its translation: CASRGLAGGHHEQYF.

This clonotype was detected only once. V and J are TRBV19 and TRBJ2-1; 12 nucleotides match TRBD2. Germline V gives CDR1 LNHDA, CDR2 SQIVND (reference sequence). The CDR3 runs 16 residues. The V segment lost 6 bases and the J segment 5 bases; nucleotides outside the gene matches: 8. CDR3 coding DNA: TGTGCCAGTAGCGCCCGGACTAGCGGGACCAACAATGAGCAGTTCTTC. Protein sequence: CASSARTSGTNNEQFF.